The entry that follows covers one TCR beta chain sequence. Its antigen remains unknown. Germline CDR1 and CDR2: SNHLY and FYNNEI. The V and J ends lost 5 bases and 5 bases respectively, with 8 bases between them. The length of the CDR3 is 12 residues. This record comes from a study of radiation and T cells in renal cell carcinoma. The overall study: Nephrectomy followed 15 Gy stereotactic body radiation by 4 weeks. General observations from the study: In blood, top tumor clones expanded by 2 weeks, shrinking by 4.

This sample's time point: baseline pretreatment blood. As for treatment: 15 Gy SBRT to primary tumor, nephrectomy 4 weeks later. Blood was sampled at baseline, 2 weeks and 4 weeks after SBRT. Clear cell pathology was present in this patient's renal cell carcinoma. TCRdb's table, derived via immunoSEQ multiplex PCR, lists solely in-frame clones and lacks some. The sample has 150,000 or so clones; 88% are singletons. J is TRBJ2-3 and V is TRBV2; tentatively, D is TRBD1 (6 bases). The TCR comes from an older woman with renal cell carcinoma. The sample was blood, taken from a patient whose treatment included radiotherapy and nephrectomy. DNA of the CDR3: TGTGCCAGCAGTCAACAGGGAGATACGCAGTATTTT. Translation: CASSQQGDTQYF. Full variable domain (remainder filled in from reference TRBV2 and TRBJ2-3): EPEVTQTPSHQVTQMGQEVILRCVPISNHLYFYWYRQILGQKVEFLVSFYNNEISEKSEIFDDQFSVERPDGSNFTLKIRSTKLEDSAMYFCASSQQGDTQYFGPGTRLTVL.